The rows below give T cell receptor beta chains drawn from one sample of a study of T cells in Graves' hyperthyroidism and ophthalmopathy. TCRdb recomputed calls from the multiplex PCR reads with MiXCR, one row per CDR3 protein. The table has hundreds of thousands of distinct CDR3 sequences, 15% to 18% seen once. Material: blood. The receptors were gathered from a woman aged 18-29 years with Graves' hyperthyroidism. Both conserved end residues are part of each CDR3. D genes are given only for firm matches. Clone size is given for some rows only: seen once, a few or many times, or a class if the clone is expanded.

D	length	V	J	size	DNA	CDR3
NA	16	TRBV7-7	TRBJ2-1	many	TGTGCTAGCAGCATCTTGGCGCCAAGCTCCTACAATGAGCAGTTCTTC	CASSILAPSSYNEQFF
TRBD2	20	TRBV5-8	TRBJ2-1	few	TGTGCCAGCAGCTTTCCCGGACTAGCGGGAGTACCGAGCTCCTACAATGAGCAGTTCTTC	CASSFPGLAGVPSSYNEQFF
TRBD1	15	TRBV12-3/TRBV12-4	TRBJ2-3	NA	TGTGCCAGCAGTTTCAACAGGGGGCAGGCAGATACGCAGTATTTT	CASSFNRGQADTQYF
TRBD1	12	TRBV11-3	TRBJ2-7	NA	TGTGCTTCGACAGGGAGCCCCTACGAGCAGTACTTC	CASTGSPYEQYF
NA	15	TRBV28	TRBJ1-6	many	TGTGCCAGCAGTCCCAGAAGCGGCTATAATTCACCCCTCCACTTT	CASSPRSGYNSPLHF
NA	14	TRBV2	TRBJ1-2	many	TGTGCCAGCAGCCTCGACAGGACAAACTATGGCTACACCTTC	CASSLDRTNYGYTF
NA	16	TRBV19	TRBJ2-6	NA	TGTGCCAGTAGTGGCAGGGCCCGCTCTGGGGCCAACGTCCTGACTTTC	CASSGRARSGANVLTF
TRBD2	17	TRBV7-9	TRBJ2-1	few	TGTGCCAGCAGCCATCCCACCGGGACTAGCGGGAATGTTGGGCAGTTCTTC	CASSHPTGTSGNVGQFF
NA	12	TRBV11-2	TRBJ1-2	NA	TGTGCCAGCAGCTTACGACACTATGGCTACACCTTC	CASSLRHYGYTF
NA	14	TRBV4-1	TRBJ1-2	NA	TGCGCCAGCAGCCAAGAGGTCAGGCATTATGGCTACACCTTC	CASSQEVRHYGYTF
NA	14	TRBV6-1	TRBJ1-3	few	TGTGCCAGCAGCGGACGGAGCTCTGGAAACACCATATATTTT	CASSGRSSGNTIYF
NA	16	TRBV28	TRBJ1-1	NA	TGTGCCAGCAGTGCCTTAAGGAGGGGATCGGACACTGAAGCTTTCTTT	CASSALRRGSDTEAFF
NA	15	TRBV18	TRBJ2-7	many	TGTGCCAGCTCACCACCTGCAAGGGTACCCTACGAGCAGTACTTC	CASSPPARVPYEQYF
NA	14	TRBV4-1	TRBJ2-3	few	TGCGCCAGCAGCCAAGCCCCAGAAGGTGGTACGCAGTATTTT	CASSQAPEGGTQYF